Listed below are T cell receptor beta chains from one sample, sequenced in a study of neoadjuvant nivolumab and ipilimumab in lung cancer. Produced via immunoSEQ multiplex PCR; TCRdb's table is partial and in-frame only. Among about 10,000 clones listed, around 82% were seen once. The sequences come from peripheral blood, collected before neoadjuvant nivolumab, alone or with ipilimumab. These receptors were collected from an adult with non-small cell lung cancer. CDR3s leave out the opening cysteine and the closing phenylalanine or tryptophan. D genes are given only for firm matches.

TRBV29-1	TRBJ1-2	-	SVEDDLRGYGYT
TRBV5-4	TRBJ2-6	-	ASGTFLGVQSRANVLT
TRBV6-6	TRBJ1-5	-	ASSYSAAFNQPQH
TRBV28	TRBJ2-7	-	ASSFRRTGSSYEQY
TRBV5-1	TRBJ2-1	-	ASSLTAADRYEQF
TRBV5-8	TRBJ1-1	-	ASSLGRVTEAF
TRBV6-5	TRBJ2-7	TRBD2	ASSQAGGLEQY
TRBV19	TRBJ2-1	-	ASSTGPEQF
TRBV7-9	TRBJ1-1	-	ASSLGRARVSWNTEAF
TRBV6-1	TRBJ1-2	-	ASSIEQWPVYGYT
TRBV7-2	TRBJ2-1	TRBD2	ASRGQTLAGPYNEQF
TRBV7-6	TRBJ2-1	TRBD1	ASSYRQGANEQF
TRBV19	TRBJ2-2	-	ASSKGAPGELF
TRBV6-4	TRBJ2-2	-	ASSDTASESLTGELF
TRBV6-6	TRBJ1-3	-	ASSSERNTIY
TRBV28	TRBJ2-7	TRBD1	ASSLPGQGYEQY
TRBV7-6	TRBJ1-3	TRBD1	ASSLGQGSGNTIY
TRBV19	TRBJ1-5	-	ASGGAGGNQPQH
TRBV10-3	TRBJ1-1	TRBD1	AIKGTGLMNTEAF
TRBV6-5	TRBJ2-1	-	ASSRLNEQF
TRBV5-4	TRBJ1-1	TRBD1	ASSPDRVQTEAF
TRBV7-2	TRBJ2-2	-	ASSLVNAGELF
TRBV13	TRBJ2-2	TRBD2	ASSFPSGGGTGELF
TRBV6-5	TRBJ1-1	-	ASSSRPANTEAF
TRBV6-1	TRBJ2-7	TRBD2	ASSEWTSGSGEQY
TRBV29-1	TRBJ2-1	-	SVEGLGPIEQF
TRBV5-1	TRBJ2-1	-	ASRSGTGRYNEQF
TRBV13	TRBJ1-1	-	ASSSQGMNTEAF
TRBV6-1	TRBJ2-1	TRBD1	ASSEPGQGVYNEQF
TRBV27	TRBJ2-2	-	ASRSGTGELF
TRBV11-2	TRBJ1-5	TRBD1	ASSLEGQDRNQPQH
TRBV7-9	TRBJ2-3	TRBD2	ASSSGLAGTDTQY
TRBV14	TRBJ1-2	-	ASSPDGNYGYT
TRBV9	TRBJ2-3	-	ASSVSSTDTQY